Following are 15 T cell receptor beta chains from one sample sequenced in a study of shared clonotypes between healthy human individuals. Data came from immunoSEQ multiplex PCR; TCRdb stores just in-frame clones and leaves some out. Here the sample spans some 1.1 million clones, 60% to 80% being singletons. The sample comprised memory CD4+ T cells from PBMCs. Specified subset: CD45RA-negative fraction. These receptors were collected from a man younger than 30 in good health. Some clones in this sample may be carry-over from other donors' samples.

This rearrangement joins TRBV6-1 to TRBJ2-7; no clear D gene. The length of the CDR3 is 13 residues. Looked up from germline, CDR1 is MNHNS and CDR2 is SASEGT. Trimming cost V 1 base and J 6 bases, with 10 bases left between them. The CDR3 DNA follows: TGTGCCAGCAGTGAAGTTCGTTTTGGCGAGCAGTACTTC. Translation: CASSEVRFGEQYF.

Worth noting for this clone: Given a much more abundant clone one base away, this may be a read error. V usage is TRBV7-9 and J usage is TRBJ2-7, with 8 bases identical to TRBD2. Per germline, CDR1 SEHNR and CDR2 FQNEAQ (reference sequence). J gave up 4 bases and V 5 bases, and 1 base lay outside the gene matches. The CDR3 is made up of 12 amino acids. This CDR3 is CASSPSGYEQYF. The CDR3 nucleotides are TGTGCCAGCAGCCCTAGCGGGTACGAGCAGTACTTC.

The genes are TRBV5-1 and TRBJ2-7; 9 positions agree with TRBD2. V lost 2 bases, J lost 2 bases, and 2 bases stayed unmatched. Germline CDR1 SGHRS, CDR2 YFSETQ. There are 14 residues in the CDR3. CDR3 DNA sequence: TGCGCCAGCAGCTTCATAGCGGGAGCCTACGAGCAGTACTTC. It translates to CASSFIAGAYEQYF.

The rearrangement uses TRBV28 and TRBJ2-4; D uncertain. V shed 5 bases and J shed 6 bases, with 14 bases lying between them. Looked up from germline, CDR1 is MDHEN and CDR2 is SYDVKM. This CDR3 spans 14 amino acids. CDR3 loop: CASSPTPLGNIQYF. The CDR3 bases are TGTGCCAGCAGTCCGACCCCCCTCGGAAACATTCAGTACTTC. Together with reference TRBV28 and TRBJ2-4, the CDR3 gives the full variable domain: DVKVTQSSRYLVKRTGEKVFLECVQDMDHENMFWYRQDPGLGLRLIYFSYDVKMKEKGDIPEGYSVSREKKERFSLILESASTNQTSMYLCASSPTPLGNIQYFGAGTRLSVL.

The CDR3 region has the DNA TGTGCCAGCAGGCCTGAGGGCCTCGGGGCTCGTGAGCAGTTCTTC. It codes for CASRPEGLGAREQFF. The chain links TRBV5-4 to TRBJ2-1; either TRBD1 or TRBD2 may fit D (5 bases each). Germline V CDR1 and CDR2: SGHNT, YYREEE (reference sequence). This CDR3 has 15 amino acids. V was pared by 5 bases and J by 9 bases, with 21 bases between.

Here the CDR3 DNA reads TGCGCCAGCAGCGCCGGGACAGGGGCAGGCTACACCTTC. Translating gives CASSAGTGAGYTF. This rearrangement joins TRBV5-1 to TRBJ1-2, with 10 bases fitting TRBD1. The ends lost 4 bases at V and 8 bases at J; junction bases unmatched: 5. The germline V gene encodes CDR1 SGHRS and CDR2 YFSETQ. The CDR3 totals 13 residues.

The V and J genes are TRBV30 and TRBJ1-2, with no clear D. V was pared by 7 bases and J by 1 base, with 22 bases between. Per germline, CDR1 GTSNPN and CDR2 SVGIG (reference sequence). CDR3 length: 16 residues. CDR3 region: CASTLGRLSYNYGYTF. In nucleotides, the CDR3 is TGTGCCTCGACTCTAGGGCGCCTAAGTTATAACTATGGCTACACCTTC.

This chain connects TRBV10-3 to TRBJ2-7; D possibly uses TRBD1 or TRBD2 (5 bases each). Germline V CDR1 and CDR2: ENHRY, SYGVKD. V lost 4 bases, J lost 1 base, and 11 bases lay in between. This CDR3 spans 14 amino acids. The CDR3 coding sequence is TGTGCCATCAGTGGACGGGACGGTTCCTACGAGCAGTACTTC. This encodes CAISGRDGSYEQYF.

The chain is built from TRBV11-3 and TRBJ2-1; 8 bases align to TRBD2. CDR1 and CDR2 (germline): SGHNT, YENEEA. The CDR3 is made up of 15 amino acids. V shed 1 base and J 7 bases; nucleotides not matched to a gene: 6. The CDR3 region has the DNA TGTGCCAGCAGCTTAGCGTCGCTAGCGGGTAATGAGCAGTTCTTC. Protein product: CASSLASLAGNEQFF.

This chain links TRBV5-1 with TRBJ2-1; 10 nucleotides agree with TRBD2. With 0 bases clipped from V and 6 bases from J, the junction kept 6 bases outside the gene matches. CDR3 length equals 16 residues. Looked up from germline, CDR1 is SGHRS and CDR2 is YFSETQ. As DNA, the CDR3 is TGCGCCAGCAGCTTGGGTAAAGCGGGAGGGGGCAATGAGCAGTTCTTC. This gives the protein CASSLGKAGGGNEQFF.

This chain links TRBV14 with TRBJ2-7; D is possibly TRBD2 (5 bases). Per the germline V gene, CDR1 is SGHDN and CDR2 is FVKESK. The CDR3 sequence is 15 residues long. Trimming removed 0 bases at V and 12 bases at J, with 21 bases between. In DNA, the CDR3 is TGTGCCAGCAGCCAAGATCACAGTAACCACCGGGGTTGGTACTTC. Protein product: CASSQDHSNHRGWYF. The entire variable domain, with the rest obtained from reference TRBV14 and TRBJ2-7, is as follows: EAGVTQFPSHSVIEKGQTVTLRCDPISGHDNLYWYRRVMGKEIKFLLHFVKESKQDESGMPNNRFLAERTGGTYSTLKVQPAELEDSGVYFCASSQDHSNHRGWYFGPGTRLTVT.

The chain is built from TRBV10-2 and TRBJ2-5; possible D gene TRBD2, 6 bases. Germline CDR1 is WSHSY and CDR2 is SAAADI. V lost 4 bases and J lost 3, with 9 bases in between. The CDR3 consists of 13 residues. CDR3 coding DNA: TGCGCCAGCAGTGTTTGGAGGGAAGAGACCCAGTACTTC. This translates into CASSVWREETQYF.

This clone was detected only once. This chain links TRBV30 with TRBJ2-1; no clear D. Trimming left V 5 bases short and J 0 bases short, with 8 bases between. The V gene's germline CDR1 is GTSNPN and CDR2 SVGIG (reference sequence). The CDR3 loop spans 13 amino acids. In nucleotides, the CDR3 is TGTGCCTGGGCATGGGGCTCCTACAATGAGCAGTTCTTC. Translation: CAWAWGSYNEQFF.

This chain connects TRBV6-5 to TRBJ2-7; D is perhaps TRBD2 (5 bases). With 5 bases removed from V and 3 bases from J, the gap between germline ends came to 11 bases. The CDR3 is 13 amino acids. Germline CDR1 MNHEY, CDR2 SVGAGI. The CDR3 DNA sequence: TGTGCCAGCAGTCCACGGACTCTCTACGAGCAGTACTTC. Amino acid sequence: CASSPRTLYEQYF.

The rearrangement joins TRBV6-6 to TRBJ1-2; D ambiguous. The germline V gene encodes CDR1 MNHNY and CDR2 SVGAGI (reference sequence). Trimming shortened V by 7 bases and J by 3 bases, and 21 bases separated the two germline ends. There are 16 residues in the CDR3. CDR3 DNA: TGTGCCAGCACCTTTACCTCTCAAGGCATTCACTATGGCTACACCTTC. Translation: CASTFTSQGIHYGYTF.